This T cell receptor (beta chain) was identified during a study of T cell responses to AZD1222 COVID-19 vaccine. Study-wide results and caveats: Nearly half of unique spike-specific TCRs reportedly avoided B.1.351 and B.1.1.7 mutated regions. Baseline antibody screening turned up just 6 or 7 seropositive AZD1222 recipients. The peak T cell response came first, and repertoires were sampled only after it. Two AZD1222 doses significantly raised spike-specific TCR breadth and depth over controls.

The ends were cut back, 2 bases at V and 5 bases at J, with 20 bases in the middle. This CDR3 has 17 amino acids. Per germline, CDR1 LNHDA and CDR2 SQIVND (reference sequence). Using immunoSEQ multiplex PCR, the repertoire was profiled, and TCRdb retains in-frame clones only, with some absent. The sample contains about 180,000 clones, 80% to 90% of which appear only once. For this clone: Antigen specificity is unknown.

The sequence came from an adult in good health. The sequences come from peripheral blood, collected on day 0 of AZD1222 vaccination. The chain uses TRBV19 and TRBJ2-3, with D possibly being TRBD1 (5 bases). This CDR3 is CASSINLSPLGLDTQYF. CDR3 nucleotides: TGTGCCAGTAGTATAAATTTGAGCCCGCTGGGGCTAGATACGCAGTATTTT.